This record covers a single T cell receptor beta chain. The CDR3 loop spans 15 amino acids. The V gene lost 4 bases and the J gene lost 11 bases, with 18 bases spanning the gap. Germline V gene data show CDR1 as SGHNT and CDR2 as YENEEA. The data were taken from a study of blood T cell repertoires in COVID-19. Study in general: The study drew acute and convalescent COVID-19 samples from the United States, Italy and Spain. PBMCs, B-cell-depleted T cells, or T cells were the source of the cDNA or gDNA that made up the material.

As handled by the study authors: Reference gene primer amplification gave estimated nucleated cell counts. TCRdb's table, derived via immunoSEQ multiplex PCR, lists solely in-frame clones and lacks some. V and J calls and clone size are those listed in that table; D and trimming were worked out from the DNA. The sample has under 250,000 clones, over 75% seen once. This TCR came from a man aged 50 to 59 with COVID-19, enrolled during active disease. The chain has TRBV11-3 and TRBJ1-6; D ambiguous. Material for sequencing was peripheral blood. CDR3 in amino acids: CASSYFPSINPPLHF. CDR3 nucleotide sequence: TGTGCCAGCAGCTATTTCCCCAGTATCAATCCACCCCTCCACTTT. Full variable domain (missing parts from reference TRBV11-3 and TRBJ1-6): EAGVVQSPRYKIIEKKQPVAFWCNPISGHNTLYWYLQNLGQGPELLIRYENEEAVDDSQLPKDRFSAERLKGVDSTLKIQPAELGDSAVYLCASSYFPSINPPLHFGNGTRLTVT.